This is a list of T cell receptor beta chains from one sample in a study of blood T cell repertoires in COVID-19. Measured with immunoSEQ multiplex PCR; TCRdb has only the in-frame clones, and not every one. Of about 110,000 clones listed, about 90% are singletons. Sample: peripheral blood. Every receptor here comes from a woman aged 30 to 39 with acute or convalescent COVID-19. CDR3s include the opening cysteine and the closing phenylalanine or tryptophan. Each record gives: clone size, V gene, D gene, J gene, CDR3 protein, CDR3 DNA. The D gene is left open where the match is weak. The size entry is marked missing in some rows and otherwise reads once, few, many or a size class.

clone_size: once
v_call: TRBV11-2
d_call: TRBD1
j_call: TRBJ1-2
cdr3_aa: CASSLTGTGGAGNYGYTF
cdr3_nt: TGTGCCAGCAGCCTGACCGGGACAGGGGGCGCTGGGAACTATGGCTACACCTTC

clone_size: -
v_call: TRBV5-6
d_call: -
j_call: TRBJ1-4
cdr3_aa: CASSLGAGNEKLFF
cdr3_nt: TGTGCCAGCAGCTTGGGGGCTGGAAATGAAAAACTGTTTTTT

clone_size: -
v_call: TRBV4-1
d_call: -
j_call: TRBJ1-5
cdr3_aa: CASSQITGNNQPQHF
cdr3_nt: TGCGCCAGCAGCCAAATAACAGGCAACAATCAGCCCCAGCATTTT

clone_size: -
v_call: TRBV27
d_call: TRBD2
j_call: TRBJ2-7
cdr3_aa: CASSLTSEGGFYEQYF
cdr3_nt: TGTGCCAGCAGTTTGACTAGCGAAGGAGGCTTTTACGAGCAGTACTTC

clone_size: -
v_call: TRBV6-5
d_call: TRBD1
j_call: TRBJ1-4
cdr3_aa: CASSYSGQANEKLFF
cdr3_nt: TGTGCCAGCAGTTACTCGGGACAGGCTAATGAAAAACTGTTTTTT

clone_size: -
v_call: TRBV5-1
d_call: -
j_call: TRBJ2-5
cdr3_aa: CASSLRTGQETQYF
cdr3_nt: TGCGCCAGCAGCTTGAGAACAGGGCAAGAGACCCAGTACTTC

clone_size: -
v_call: TRBV7-9
d_call: -
j_call: TRBJ1-2
cdr3_aa: CASSSQGRANYGYTF
cdr3_nt: TGTGCCAGCAGCTCACAGGGAAGAGCTAACTATGGCTACACCTTC

clone_size: -
v_call: TRBV10-3
d_call: -
j_call: TRBJ2-7
cdr3_aa: CAITPRDTYEQYF
cdr3_nt: TGTGCCATCACTCCGCGGGATACCTACGAGCAGTACTTC

clone_size: -
v_call: TRBV5-1
d_call: -
j_call: TRBJ2-2
cdr3_aa: CASIGGGSNTGELFF
cdr3_nt: TGCGCCAGCATTGGGGGCGGTTCGAACACCGGGGAGCTGTTTTTT

clone_size: -
v_call: TRBV9
d_call: TRBD2
j_call: TRBJ2-2
cdr3_aa: CASSVALAGFSTGELFF
cdr3_nt: TGTGCCAGCAGCGTAGCTCTAGCGGGATTCAGTACCGGGGAGCTGTTTTTT

clone_size: -
v_call: TRBV24-1
d_call: TRBD1
j_call: TRBJ1-5
cdr3_aa: CATSDSGQGSQPQHF
cdr3_nt: TGTGCCACCAGTGATTCTGGACAGGGGAGTCAGCCCCAGCATTTT

clone_size: -
v_call: TRBV5-1
d_call: -
j_call: TRBJ2-7
cdr3_aa: CASSSRLDTRYEQYF
cdr3_nt: TGCGCCAGCAGCTCTCGTCTCGACACCCGCTACGAGCAGTACTTC

clone_size: -
v_call: TRBV6-5
d_call: TRBD1
j_call: TRBJ1-3
cdr3_aa: CASSPGRGSGNTIYF
cdr3_nt: TGTGCCAGCAGCCCCGGCAGGGGGAGTGGAAACACCATATATTTT

clone_size: -
v_call: TRBV28
d_call: TRBD1
j_call: TRBJ1-5
cdr3_aa: CASSIDRGTQPQHF
cdr3_nt: TGTGCCAGCAGTATTGACAGGGGCACCCAGCCCCAGCATTTT

clone_size: -
v_call: TRBV27
d_call: -
j_call: TRBJ2-5
cdr3_aa: CASSLSEGGVETQYF
cdr3_nt: TGTGCCAGCAGTTTATCTGAGGGAGGAGTGGAGACCCAGTACTTC

clone_size: -
v_call: TRBV7-9
d_call: TRBD1
j_call: TRBJ1-1
cdr3_aa: CASSPWEGQVRAEAFF
cdr3_nt: TGTGCCAGCAGCCCTTGGGAGGGACAGGTGAGGGCTGAAGCTTTCTTT

clone_size: once
v_call: TRBV19
d_call: TRBD2
j_call: TRBJ2-7
cdr3_aa: CASRESSGIYEQYF
cdr3_nt: TGTGCCAGTAGAGAGTCTAGCGGGATCTACGAGCAGTACTTC

clone_size: -
v_call: TRBV10-3
d_call: TRBD1
j_call: TRBJ2-1
cdr3_aa: CAISGATGGYSQFF
cdr3_nt: TGTGCCATCAGTGGGGCGACAGGGGGCTACTCCCAGTTCTTC

clone_size: -
v_call: TRBV5-5
d_call: -
j_call: TRBJ1-2
cdr3_aa: CASSLEGGGGYGYTF
cdr3_nt: TGTGCCAGCAGCTTGGAAGGCGGGGGAGGGTATGGCTACACCTTC

clone_size: -
v_call: TRBV6-5
d_call: -
j_call: TRBJ1-2
cdr3_aa: CASSYSQGSYRGGYTF
cdr3_nt: TGTGCCAGCAGTTATTCACAGGGATCCTACCGAGGCGGCTACACCTTC

clone_size: -
v_call: TRBV11-2
d_call: TRBD2
j_call: TRBJ2-1
cdr3_aa: CASSGGLAGGNEQFF
cdr3_nt: TGTGCCAGCAGCGGGGGACTAGCGGGAGGCAATGAGCAGTTCTTC